The 27 T cell receptor beta chains in this list originate from one sample, sequenced in a study of early T cells in non-severe SARS-CoV-2 infection. TCRdb reprocessed the 5' RACE reads via MiXCR and lists one record per CDR3 protein. The repertoire has 98,000 or so distinct CDR3 sequences, approximately 12% of them found once; the top ten carry nearly 4.5%. The starting material was whole blood, obtained at baseline. Receptors originate from an adult who was a healthcare worker with PCR-confirmed SARS-CoV-2 infection or an uninfected control (not recorded which).

The chain uses TRBV28 and TRBJ2-1; 8 bases are shared with TRBD1. J lost 5 bases, V lost 6 bases, and 9 bases had no gene match. Germline-derived CDR1 and CDR2 are MDHEN and SYDVKM. This CDR3 region has 15 residues. This CDR3 is CASSSGTGRHNEQFF. The CDR3 DNA follows: TGTGCCAGCAGCTCCGGGACAGGAAGGCACAATGAGCAGTTCTTC.

This clonotype has only a few counts. The chain couples TRBV14 to TRBJ2-1, with 7 bases identical to TRBD2. The V gene's germline CDR1 is SGHDN and CDR2 FVKESK. Trimming at V came to 4 bases and at J to 3 bases, leaving 9 bases not matched to a gene. CDR3 length: 16 amino acids. CDR3 in amino acids: CASSPRRAGIYNEQFF. In nucleotides, the CDR3 is TGTGCCAGCAGCCCCCGGAGAGCGGGGATCTACAATGAGCAGTTCTTC. Using reference TRBV14 and TRBJ2-1 for the parts outside the CDR3, the full variable domain is EAGVTQFPSHSVIEKGQTVTLRCDPISGHDNLYWYRRVMGKEIKFLLHFVKESKQDESGMPNNRFLAERTGGTYSTLKVQPAELEDSGVYFCASSPRRAGIYNEQFFGPGTRLTVL.

V and J are TRBV7-8 and TRBJ2-7; 7 bases map to TRBD1. V lost 6 bases and J lost 3; bases outside the gene matches: 11. The CDR3 contains 15 residues. Germline V lookup: CDR1 SGHVS, CDR2 FQNEAQ. In nucleotides, the CDR3 is TGTGCCAGCAGGGACTTGACAGGGCCGAACTACGAGCAGTACTTC. This codes for CASRDLTGPNYEQYF.

This sequence joins TRBV6-2 or TRBV6-3 and TRBJ2-5; maybe TRBD2 (6 bases). The CDR3 consists of 14 residues. CDR1 is MNHEY, CDR2 SVGEGT, per germline. V lost 4 bases to trimming and J lost 0 bases, with 9 bases between them. The CDR3 here is CASSSAGYQETQYF. In nucleotides, the CDR3 is TGTGCCAGCAGTTCCGCGGGGTACCAAGAGACCCAGTACTTC.

This clonotype was seen repeatedly, ten times or more. The gene calls are TRBV3-1 and TRBJ2-7, with TRBD2 identical over 8 bases. The V segment lost 0 bases and the J segment 6 bases; nucleotides outside the gene matches: 7. Germline loops: CDR1 LGHDT, CDR2 YNNKEL (reference sequence). CDR3 length: 15 residues. The CDR3 nucleotides are TGTGCCAGCAGCCAAGAGGGGCTAGCGGGCCTCGAGCAGTACTTC. As protein: CASSQEGLAGLEQYF.

The rearrangement uses TRBV20-1 and TRBJ2-7, with D tentatively TRBD2 (6 bases). Trimming shortened V by 6 bases and J by 3 bases, and 18 bases separated the two germline ends. This CDR3 region has 14 residues. Per germline, CDR1 DFQATT and CDR2 SNEGSKA (reference sequence). The CDR3 region has the DNA TGCAGTGCCAAAGCCGGGGGTCGGGGCTACGAGCAGTACTTC. Translated, it gives CSAKAGGRGYEQYF.

This clonotype was found a few times. CDR3 residues: CSARLNTGELFF. The CDR3 DNA is TGCAGTGCTAGATTGAACACCGGGGAGCTGTTTTTT. The V call is TRBV20-1, the J call TRBJ2-2; D unresolved. Germline V CDR1 and CDR2: DFQATT, SNEGSKA (reference sequence). V lost 2 bases, J lost 1 base, and 2 bases lay in between. CDR3 length: 12 residues.

This clonotype was detected only a few times. This chain joins TRBV18 and TRBJ2-7; 9 bases line up with TRBD1. In germline, CDR1 is KGHSH, CDR2 LQKENI. V was pared by 10 bases and J by 2 bases, with 9 bases of the junction left unmatched. This CDR3 region has 14 residues. The DNA of the CDR3 is TGTGCCACCAACTTGGGACAGGGTCCCTACGAGCAGTACTTC. Its protein is CATNLGQGPYEQYF.

At least ten counts were recorded for this clonotype. The V gene is TRBV27, the J gene TRBJ1-6; D not resolved. CDR1 MNHEY and CDR2 SMNVEV come from the germline V gene (reference sequence). This CDR3 comprises 14 residues. Trimming took 6 bases from V and 0 from J, leaving 6 bases between them. Here the CDR3 reads CASSARSYNSPLHF. CDR3 DNA: TGTGCCAGCAGCGCCCGCTCCTATAATTCACCCCTCCACTTT.

This clonotype was picked up a small number of times. The rearrangement uses TRBV6-5 and TRBJ1-4; 7 bases align to TRBD1. The junction had 8 bases not matched to a gene; V was cut back by 0 bases and J by 7 bases. The CDR3 is 16 residues long. Per the germline V gene, CDR1 is MNHEY and CDR2 is SVGAGI. The CDR3 region has the DNA TGTGCCAGCAGTTACTCGAAGACCCGACAGGGTGAAAAACTGTTTTTT. Its translation: CASSYSKTRQGEKLFF.

This rearrangement joins TRBV7-3 to TRBJ2-3; 8 nucleotides align to TRBD2. Per the germline V gene, CDR1 is SGHTA and CDR2 is FQGTGA. The ends lost 3 bases at V and 3 bases at J; junction bases unmatched: 11. The CDR3 has 17 amino acids. CDR3 sequence (DNA): TGTGCCAGCAGCTTTCGCGGGGGGCGAGTCTGGACAGATACGCAGTATTTT. It specifies CASSFRGGRVWTDTQYF.

This clonotype was observed a few times. The CDR3 bases are TGTGCCAGCAGTGGCAGGGGAAATTTTCAAGAGACCCAGTACTTC. This codes for CASSGRGNFQETQYF. The chain couples TRBV27 to TRBJ2-5; TRBD1 is a possible D gene (6 bases). Between the trimmed V and J ends, which lost 5 bases and 2 bases, there was a span of 15 bases. CDR1 MNHEY and CDR2 SMNVEV come from the germline V gene (reference sequence). The CDR3 is made up of 15 amino acids.

The rearrangement links TRBV10-1 to TRBJ2-4; D gene uncertain. Trimming shortened V by 4 bases and J by 2 bases, and 27 bases separated the two germline ends. Per germline, CDR1 WNHNN and CDR2 SYGVQD (reference sequence). The CDR3 has 20 amino acids. The CDR3 protein is CASSVPRTFPFIYTKNIQYF. Here the CDR3 DNA reads TGCGCCAGCAGTGTCCCAAGGACCTTTCCTTTTATCTATACCAAAAACATTCAGTACTTC.

V and J are TRBV29-1 and TRBJ2-1; 9 bases match TRBD1. The trim removed 6 bases at V and 1 base at J, leaving 1 base unmatched. Germline V CDR1 and CDR2: SQVTM, ANQGSEA. This CDR3 spans 13 amino acids. CDR3 DNA: TGCAGCGTAGGGACAGGGTCCTACAATGAGCAGTTCTTC. It encodes CSVGTGSYNEQFF.

In its sample, this clonotype was seen a few times. This chain connects TRBV20-1 to TRBJ2-1, with D possibly TRBD1 on 5 matching bases. Trimming shortened V by 4 bases and J by 4 bases, and 11 bases separated the two germline ends. The CDR3 sequence is 13 residues long. CDR1 is DFQATT and CDR2 is SNEGSKA in the germline V gene (reference sequence). The chain's CDR3 is CSANLGPYNEQFF. The CDR3 region has the DNA TGCAGTGCTAATCTGGGGCCGTACAATGAGCAGTTCTTC.

This clonotype was seen repeatedly, ten times or more. The chain has TRBV29-1 and TRBJ2-1; D possibly corresponds to TRBD2 (6 bases). CDR1 and CDR2 from the germline V gene are SQVTM and ANQGSEA. The CDR3 is 12 residues long. V was pared by 8 bases and J by 5 bases, with 13 bases between. CDR3 protein: CSRAGGNNEQFF. The CDR3 coding sequence is TGCAGCCGGGCCGGAGGGAACAATGAGCAGTTCTTC.

There are many counts of this clonotype. The chain carries TRBV11-2 and TRBJ2-1; 7 nucleotides line up with TRBD1. The V and J ends lost 3 bases and 3 bases, in that order; junction bases with no gene match: 8. Germline V CDR1 and CDR2: SGHAT, FQNNGV. The CDR3 covers 16 residues. CDR3 nucleotides: TGTGCCAGCAGCTTCCGTCGACAGGGATTCTACAATGAGCAGTTCTTC. Translation: CASSFRRQGFYNEQFF.

The chain carries TRBV11-2 and TRBJ1-6, with TRBD1 matching over 8 bases. The CDR3 extends over 15 amino acids. Germline V CDR1 and CDR2: SGHAT, FQNNGV. Losses at the gene ends were 5 bases for V and 7 bases for J; bases not matched to a gene: 7. This CDR3 is CASSGGQVKNSPLHF. Written as DNA, the CDR3 is TGTGCCAGCAGCGGGGGACAGGTGAAGAATTCACCCCTCCACTTT.

This clonotype was counted between two and nine times. The V gene is TRBV3-1, the J gene TRBJ2-5; a weak D match, TRBD2 (5 bases). This CDR3 spans 14 amino acids. Trimming stripped 1 base from V and 1 base from J, with 7 bases between. Per germline, CDR1 LGHDT and CDR2 YNNKEL (reference sequence). DNA for the CDR3: TGTGCCAGCAGCCAAGCAGCGGCCCAAGAGACCCAGTACTTC. This translates into CASSQAAAQETQYF.

The chain couples TRBV28 to TRBJ2-7; TRBD2 agrees at 7 bases. V lost 6 bases and J lost 3; bases outside the gene matches: 11. CDR3 length: 15 residues. Per germline, CDR1 MDHEN and CDR2 SYDVKM. Here the CDR3 reads CASSKRLAAHYEQYF. The CDR3 region has the DNA TGTGCCAGCAGCAAGCGGCTAGCGGCCCACTACGAGCAGTACTTC.

The rearrangement links TRBV10-3 to TRBJ2-7, with 11 bases aligning to TRBD1. The CDR3 sequence is 14 residues long. With V trimmed by 6 bases and J by 3 bases, 4 bases remained unmatched. Germline V gene data show CDR1 as ENHRY and CDR2 as SYGVKD. CDR3 DNA: TGTGCCATCAGCCGCGGGACAGGGGGCTACGAGCAGTACTTC. Translating it yields CAISRGTGGYEQYF.

This clonotype was seen only a few times. The chain combines TRBV28 with TRBJ2-2; TRBD2 might be the D (5 bases). Between the trimmed V and J ends, which lost 7 bases and 4 bases, there was a span of 13 bases. Germline V gives CDR1 MDHEN, CDR2 SYDVKM. The CDR3 is 14 residues long. CDR3: CASTTGGSTGELFF. The DNA of the CDR3 is TGTGCCAGCACCACCGGTGGGAGCACCGGGGAGCTGTTTTTT.

A few counts support this clonotype. The chain links TRBV5-1 to TRBJ2-3; D remains unclear. V was cut by 1 base and J by 2 bases, with 5 bases left in between. Germline V gives CDR1 SGHRS, CDR2 YFSETQ. The CDR3 covers 13 residues. Here the CDR3 reads CASSLYVTDTQYF. Written as DNA, the CDR3 is TGCGCCAGCAGCTTGTATGTCACAGATACGCAGTATTTT.

This chain connects TRBV20-1 to TRBJ2-2; the match to TRBD2 covers 12 bases. Germline V CDR1 and CDR2: DFQATT, SNEGSKA (reference sequence). The CDR3 has 16 amino acids. V trimming: 6 bases; J trimming: 4 bases; junction bases outside the gene matches: 9. CDR3 coding DNA: TGCAGTGCCAGACTAGCGGGGGCCGGAATCACCGGGGAGCTGTTTTTT. Its translation: CSARLAGAGITGELFF.

In the case of this clonotype: A single base separates this from a much larger clone, so it may be a read error. This chain connects TRBV9 to TRBJ2-7, with 9 bases lining up with TRBD1. The trim removed 0 bases at V and 2 bases at J, leaving 0 bases unmatched. Germline V lookup: CDR1 SGDLS, CDR2 YYNGEE. This CDR3 is 14 amino acids long. The CDR3 loop reads CASSVGTGAYEQYF. CDR3 nucleotides: TGTGCCAGCAGCGTAGGGACAGGGGCCTACGAGCAGTACTTC.

This clonotype was observed a few times. The chain is built from TRBV18 and TRBJ1-3; D perhaps matches TRBD1 (5 bases). V was shortened by 3 bases and J by 4 bases, with 16 bases between the two germline ends. This CDR3 is 16 amino acids long. Germline CDR1 is KGHSH and CDR2 is LQKENI. The DNA of the CDR3 is TGTGCCAGCTCACCCGTGCCGGCCAGGGAAGGAAACACCATATATTTT. Amino acid sequence: CASSPVPAREGNTIYF.

This clonotype appeared many times. The J gene is TRBJ2-5, the V gene TRBV7-3; maybe TRBD1 (6 bases). CDR3 length: 17 residues. Trimming removed 4 bases at V and 9 bases at J, with 27 bases between. The germline V gene encodes CDR1 SGHTA and CDR2 FQGTGA. CDR3 region: CASSSTPRDGQPGAQYF. The CDR3 bases are TGTGCCAGCAGCTCGACCCCCCGGGACGGCCAACCAGGGGCCCAGTACTTC.